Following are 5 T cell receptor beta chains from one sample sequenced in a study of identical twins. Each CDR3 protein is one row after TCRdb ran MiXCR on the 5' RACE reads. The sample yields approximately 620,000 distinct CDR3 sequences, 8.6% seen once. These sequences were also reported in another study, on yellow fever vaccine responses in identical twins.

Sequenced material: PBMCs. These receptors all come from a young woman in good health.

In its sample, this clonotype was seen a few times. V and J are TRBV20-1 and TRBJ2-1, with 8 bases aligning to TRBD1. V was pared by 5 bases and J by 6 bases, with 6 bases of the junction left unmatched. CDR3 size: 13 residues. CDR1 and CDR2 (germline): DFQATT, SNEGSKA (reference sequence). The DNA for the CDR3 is TGCAGTGCTCCGGGGCAGGGGGCCAATGAGCAGTTCTTC. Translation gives CSAPGQGANEQFF.

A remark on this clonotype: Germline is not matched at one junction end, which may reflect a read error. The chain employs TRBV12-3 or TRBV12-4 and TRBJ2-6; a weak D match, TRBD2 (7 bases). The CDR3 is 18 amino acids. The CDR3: CACSLLGGPSSGANVLTF. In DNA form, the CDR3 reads TGTGCCTGCAGTTTGTTGGGGGGGCCCAGCTCTGGGGCCAACGTCCTGACTTTC.

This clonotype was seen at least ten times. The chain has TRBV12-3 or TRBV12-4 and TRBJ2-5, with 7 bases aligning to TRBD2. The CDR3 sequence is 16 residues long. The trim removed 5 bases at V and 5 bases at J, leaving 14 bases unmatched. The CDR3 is CASSPPPWTSEETQYF. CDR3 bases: TGTGCCAGCAGTCCCCCTCCTTGGACTAGTGAGGAGACCCAGTACTTC.

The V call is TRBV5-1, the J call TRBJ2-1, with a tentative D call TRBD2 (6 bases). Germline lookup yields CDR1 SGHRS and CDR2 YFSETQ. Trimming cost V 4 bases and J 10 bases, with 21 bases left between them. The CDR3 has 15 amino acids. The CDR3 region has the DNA TGCGCCAGCAGCCAGCCCCGGGACTTCCTCGGAGAGCAGTTCTTC. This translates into CASSQPRDFLGEQFF.

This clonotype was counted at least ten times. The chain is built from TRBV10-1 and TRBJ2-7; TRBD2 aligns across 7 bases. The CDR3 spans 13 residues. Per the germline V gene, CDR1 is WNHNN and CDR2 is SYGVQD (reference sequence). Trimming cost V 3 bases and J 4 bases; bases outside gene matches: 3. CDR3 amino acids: CASSDPGGYEQYF. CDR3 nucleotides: TGCGCCAGCAGTGACCCGGGAGGATACGAGCAGTACTTC.